Below are 2 T cell receptor beta chains sequenced from a single sample in a study of shared clonotypes between healthy human individuals. Data came from immunoSEQ multiplex PCR; TCRdb stores just in-frame clones and leaves some out. The sample includes roughly 2.5 million clones, around 94% of them seen just once. Sequenced sample: naive CD4+ T cells sorted from blood. As for subset: CD45RA+ positively selected. The receptors originated from a man aged 18 to 35 in good health.

V and J are TRBV21-1 and TRBJ1-1. TRBV21-1 is described as a pseudogene. The CDR3 totals 15 residues. The CDR3 sequence: CASSGSGRMNTEAFF. As DNA, the CDR3 is TGTGCCAGCAGCGGCTCGGGACGGATGAACACTGAAGCTTTCTTT.

This chain connects TRBV5-1 to TRBJ2-7; the D is unclear. Germline loops: CDR1 SGHRS, CDR2 YFSETQ. Trimming took 1 base from V and 6 from J, leaving 5 bases between them. The length of the CDR3 is 11 residues. The CDR3, as DNA: TGCGCCAGCAGCTTGAATCGCGAGCAGTACTTC. Translating it yields CASSLNREQYF.